The 9 T cell receptor beta chains in this list originate from one sample, sequenced in a study of blood T cell repertoires in COVID-19 (dated by TCRdb to 2018 to 2021). The library was generated by the immunoSEQ multiplex PCR assay. TCRdb holds this immuneACCESS table with in-frame rearrangements only. Some clones are missing; in checked studies, unresolved V genes explain under half, and the rest has no known cause. For this sample the table gives about 270,000 clones, of which about 86% were detected only once. Under 3% of the sample lies in the top ten. The sample consisted of peripheral blood. These TCRs come from an older woman with active or convalescent COVID-19.

This clone was detected only a few times. CDR3 in DNA: TGTGCCAGCAGCTTAACGGCCGGGACAGGGATTCGGGTATCGGGCTACACCTTC. Translated: CASSLTAGTGIRVSGYTF. The rearrangement joins TRBV7-3 to TRBJ1-2; TRBD1 matches at 9 bases. The CDR3 length is 18 residues. The germline gives CDR1 SGHTA, CDR2 FQGTGA. The V segment lost 0 bases and the J segment 8 bases; nucleotides outside the gene matches: 16.

The CDR3 protein is CASSLADNQPQHF. Here the CDR3 DNA reads TGTGCCAGCAGCTTAGCGGACAACCAGCCCCAGCATTTT. The chain is built from TRBV7-9 and TRBJ1-5, with D maybe TRBD1 (5 bases). Germline V gene data show CDR1 as SEHNR and CDR2 as FQNEAQ (reference sequence). The V end was cut by 0 bases, the J end by 7 bases, with 7 bases between. The CDR3 sequence is 13 residues long. The whole variable domain, filled in from reference TRBV7-9 and TRBJ1-5, reads DTGVSQNPRHKITKRGQNVTFRCDPISEHNRLYWYRQTLGQGPEFLTYFQNEAQLEKSRLLSDRFSAERPKGSFSTLEIQRTEQGDSAMYLCASSLADNQPQHFGDGTRLSIL.

The CDR3 is CASSLKMTGRAFF. CDR3 nucleotides: TGTGCCAGCAGTTTAAAGATGACAGGGAGAGCTTTCTTT. This sequence joins TRBV12-3 or TRBV12-4 and TRBJ1-1; 7 bases line up with TRBD1. J was trimmed by 10 bases and V by 2 bases; bases with no gene match: 7. The CDR3 loop spans 13 amino acids.

The gene calls are TRBV4-1 and TRBJ2-6; 8 positions match TRBD2. There are 17 residues in the CDR3. Trimming at V came to 4 bases and at J to 0 bases, leaving 5 bases not matched to a gene. Per the germline V gene, CDR1 is MGHRA and CDR2 is YSYEKL. The CDR3 DNA is TGCGCCAGCAGCCGCGGGGGGATCATCTCTGGGGCCAACGTCCTGACTTTC. It specifies CASSRGGIISGANVLTF.

The chain joins TRBV5-4 to TRBJ1-1; D remains ambiguous. Germline V gene lookup returns CDR1 SGHNT and CDR2 YYREEE (reference sequence). V shed 4 bases and J shed 7 bases, with 17 bases lying between them. The CDR3 sequence is 14 residues long. CDR3 protein: CASSRQTEHLEAFF. In nucleotides, the CDR3 is TGTGCCAGCAGCCGTCAAACAGAGCACCTTGAAGCTTTCTTT.

This clone was counted a single time. The chain carries TRBV29-1 and TRBJ1-2; 9 nucleotides align to TRBD1. Germline CDR1 SQVTM, CDR2 ANQGSEA. CDR3 length: 14 amino acids. The V and J ends lost 8 bases and 6 bases, in that order; junction bases with no gene match: 13. CDR3 sequence: CSSRETGGNDGYTF. The CDR3 DNA follows: TGCAGCTCGAGAGAAACAGGGGGCAACGATGGCTACACCTTC.

This chain connects TRBV19 to TRBJ1-2, with TRBD1 identical over 7 bases. Germline V lookup: CDR1 LNHDA, CDR2 SQIVND (reference sequence). The CDR3 extends over 15 amino acids. Germline trimming cut 6 bases from V and 0 bases from J; bases unmatched to any gene: 7. The CDR3 DNA follows: TGTGCCAGTAGAGGGACAGCCCGCGCTAACTATGGCTACACCTTC. It encodes CASRGTARANYGYTF.

The J gene is TRBJ2-3, the V gene TRBV29-1; TRBD2 matches at 9 bases. Germline V gene lookup returns CDR1 SQVTM and CDR2 ANQGSEA. V was clipped by 0 bases and J by 4 bases; unmatched bases: 2. This CDR3 spans 14 amino acids. CDR3 in amino acids: CSVEDRLAADTQYF. Here the CDR3 DNA reads TGCAGCGTTGAAGATCGACTAGCGGCAGATACGCAGTATTTT.

V gene TRBV7-3 combines with J gene TRBJ1-2, with D unresolved. Deletions cut 5 bases from V and 5 bases from J, with 12 bases between. The CDR3 totals 13 residues. Germline V gene data show CDR1 as SGHTA and CDR2 as FQGTGA. CDR3 residues: CASSPSPGYGYTF. DNA of the CDR3: TGTGCCAGCAGCCCCAGCCCGGGGTATGGCTACACCTTC.